Listed below are T cell receptor beta chains from one sample, sequenced in a study of early T cells in non-severe SARS-CoV-2 infection. TCRdb processed the 5' RACE reads anew with MiXCR; each CDR3 protein has one entry. This table has fewer than 35,000 distinct CDR3 sequences, 9% appearing once. Sequencing was done on a sample of whole blood. The receptors shown here come from an adult who was a healthcare worker with PCR-confirmed SARS-CoV-2 infection or an uninfected control (not recorded which). The conserved cysteine and the conserved F or W are not part of the CDR3 here.

>TRBV2
ASNGGRTDAQY
>TRBV29-1
SVLRPPGNYGYT
>TRBV20-1
SARTTGAAGANVLT
>TRBV11-3
ASSLGGKYNNEQF
>TRBV5-4
ASSSPGLAGVYEQY
>TRBV7-9
ASSLTSGALGTEAF
>TRBV10-3
AISELGPSLNSPLH
>TRBV7-9
ASMRGSYTEAF
>TRBV9
ASSESAFNQPQH
>TRBV6-9
ASPDRENEKLF
>TRBV19
ACSIDRASYNEQF
>TRBV21-1
ASSPLRDSAGELF
>TRBV7-3
ASGPGAPSYEQY
>TRBV9
ASSVEGGGSGEQF
>TRBV7-2
ASSASYEQY
>TRBV7-2
ASSLMGESSYEQY
>TRBV20-1
SARATGRTGELF
>TRBV3-1
ASRRTSPGGEQY
>TRBV6-6
ATVGGTEAF
>TRBV12-3/TRBV12-4
ASSWQGMNAEAF
>TRBV24-1
ATSDLSTSGGRTGELF
>TRBV6-2/TRBV6-3
ASSSSAGSYGYT
>TRBV9
AGSLSRGETQY
>TRBV6-2/TRBV6-3
ASSGAAAGDGSEQF
>TRBV12-3/TRBV12-4
ASSLAEDQPQH
>TRBV12-3/TRBV12-4
ASSKGTHEQY
>TRBV12-3/TRBV12-4
ASRTGTGATDTQY
>TRBV14
ASSQPVAGTQY
>TRBV5-6
ASSFYRGPSYNSPLH
>TRBV7-7
ASSLGGRQETQY
>TRBV6-2/TRBV6-3
ASSPHLGTEAF
>TRBV7-9
ASSGVNLTDRGSSVQY
>TRBV7-2
ASSLTLNEKLF
>TRBV7-9
ASSLLQGVGNTIY
>TRBV29-1
SVEDLRGGRQF
>TRBV9
ASSVGQGGSPLH
>TRBV10-3
AISESQLGNQPQH
>TRBV5-8
ASSLNAGAYNEQF
>TRBV6-1
ASSEGGPGGYT
>TRBV28
ASSPRQGPTGANVLT
>TRBV12-3/TRBV12-4
ASSLTGAAAF
>TRBV6-2/TRBV6-3
ASGFWGSFEAF
>TRBV5-1
ASIPGQGTDTQY
>TRBV5-6
ASSLATYLRTYGYT
>TRBV11-3
ASSLGTFPGETQY
>TRBV20-1
SARDGADYGYT
>TRBV7-2
ASSQTSGGAETQY
>TRBV6-2/TRBV6-3
ASSYVRETQY
>TRBV7-2
ASSLGPRNTEAF
>TRBV20-1
SARLAGWETQY
>TRBV20-1
SASSGGALGTDTQY
>TRBV29-1
SVGGRYEQY
>TRBV25-1
ASSEFGRNTIY
>TRBV5-1
ASSETGGDGYT
>TRBV25-1
ATEGGEQF